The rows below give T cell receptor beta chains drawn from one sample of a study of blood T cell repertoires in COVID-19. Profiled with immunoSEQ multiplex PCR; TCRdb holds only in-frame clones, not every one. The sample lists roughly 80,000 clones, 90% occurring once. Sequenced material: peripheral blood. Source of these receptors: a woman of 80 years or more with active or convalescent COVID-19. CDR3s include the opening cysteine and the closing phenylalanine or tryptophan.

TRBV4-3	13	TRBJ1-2	CASSRGQGQGYTF
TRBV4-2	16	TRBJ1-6	CASSPLGQENQSPLHF
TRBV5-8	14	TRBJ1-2	CASSSGEGSNGYTF
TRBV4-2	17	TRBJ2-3	CASSQVRAGGYTDTQYF
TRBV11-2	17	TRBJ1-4	CASSLDPSRGAREKLFF
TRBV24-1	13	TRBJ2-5	CATSSGALEVQYF
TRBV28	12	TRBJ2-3	CASSLQRGKQYF
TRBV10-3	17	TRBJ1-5	CAISESEVRTGDQPQHF
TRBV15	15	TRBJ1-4	CATSRDRGGAEKLFF
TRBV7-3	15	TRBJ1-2	CASSLMPGGNYGYTF
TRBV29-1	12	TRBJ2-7	CSVEDQGGEQYF
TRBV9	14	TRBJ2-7	CASSPRTDNYEQYF
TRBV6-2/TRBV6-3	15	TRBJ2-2	CASSSGTGGAGELFF
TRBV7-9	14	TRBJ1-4	CASSRGQSNEKLFF
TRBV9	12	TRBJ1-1	CASSARTGEAFF
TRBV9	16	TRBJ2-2	CASSAPGQGNTGELFF
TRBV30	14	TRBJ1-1	CAWRAPTGSTEAFF
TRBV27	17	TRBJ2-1	CASSPFTTSGGANEQFF